This T cell receptor (beta chain) stems from a study of regulatory T cells in long-lasting Graves disease. The length of the CDR3 is 14 residues. Trimming cost V 4 bases and J 13 bases; bases outside gene matches: 11. The V gene's germline CDR1 is SGHDT and CDR2 YYEEEE. In building TCR beta libraries, iRepertoire HTBI primers were used together with Arm-PCR of CDR3 regions. Each CDR3 protein is one row after TCRdb ran MiXCR on the multiplex PCR reads. The sample records around 250,000 distinct CDR3 sequences, roughly 18% being singletons. Note on this clonotype: A far larger clone is off by one base, so a read error is likely.

Sample time point: newly diagnosed GD, antithyroid drugs for less than 3 months. Researchers made the TCR library from RNA that was extracted from PBMCs. Separately, the same data were catalogued under a study of T cells in Graves' hyperthyroidism and ophthalmopathy.

This sample comprised peripheral blood mononuclear cells (PBMCs), obtained at new diagnosis, from a patient treated with antithyroid drugs. The V call is TRBV5-6, the J call TRBJ2-4, with TRBD2 identical over 10 bases. The clonotype originates from a woman aged 25-40 years with Graves disease. Here the CDR3 reads CASSRAGGRNEQYF. The CDR3 nucleotides are TGTGCCAGCAGCCGAGCGGGGGGGCGAAATGAGCAGTACTTC.